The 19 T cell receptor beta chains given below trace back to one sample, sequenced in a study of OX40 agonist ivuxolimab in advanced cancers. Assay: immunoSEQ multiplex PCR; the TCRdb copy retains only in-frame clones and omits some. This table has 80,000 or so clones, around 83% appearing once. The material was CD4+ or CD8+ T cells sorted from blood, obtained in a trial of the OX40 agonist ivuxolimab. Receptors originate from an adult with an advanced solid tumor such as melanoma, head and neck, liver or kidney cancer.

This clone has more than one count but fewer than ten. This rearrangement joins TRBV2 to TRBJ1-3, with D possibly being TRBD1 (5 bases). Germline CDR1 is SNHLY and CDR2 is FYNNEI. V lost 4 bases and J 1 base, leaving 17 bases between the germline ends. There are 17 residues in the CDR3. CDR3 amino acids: CASSVSGGVFSGNTIYF. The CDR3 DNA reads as TGTGCCAGCAGTGTATCCGGGGGGGTATTTTCTGGAAACACCATATATTTT.

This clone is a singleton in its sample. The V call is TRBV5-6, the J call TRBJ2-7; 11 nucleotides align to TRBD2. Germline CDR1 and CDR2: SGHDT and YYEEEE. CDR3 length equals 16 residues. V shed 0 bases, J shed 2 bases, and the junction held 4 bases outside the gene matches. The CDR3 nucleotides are TGTGCCAGCAGCTTGGTGACTAGCGGGGTTACCTACGAGCAGTACTTC. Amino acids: CASSLVTSGVTYEQYF.

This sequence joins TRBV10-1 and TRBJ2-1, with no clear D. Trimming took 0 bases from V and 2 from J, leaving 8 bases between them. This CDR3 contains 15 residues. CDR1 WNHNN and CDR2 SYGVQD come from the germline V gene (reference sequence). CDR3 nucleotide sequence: TGCGCCAGCAGTGAGTCTAGCTTTACCTACAATGAGCAGTTCTTC. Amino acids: CASSESSFTYNEQFF.

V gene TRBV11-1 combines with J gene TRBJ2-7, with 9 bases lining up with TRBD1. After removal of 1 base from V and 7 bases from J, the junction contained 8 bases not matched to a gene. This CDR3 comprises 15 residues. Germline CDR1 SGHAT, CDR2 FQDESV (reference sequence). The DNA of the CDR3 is TGTGCCAGCAGCTTAGGTGGGACAGGGTCCTCTGAGCAGTACTTC. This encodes CASSLGGTGSSEQYF.

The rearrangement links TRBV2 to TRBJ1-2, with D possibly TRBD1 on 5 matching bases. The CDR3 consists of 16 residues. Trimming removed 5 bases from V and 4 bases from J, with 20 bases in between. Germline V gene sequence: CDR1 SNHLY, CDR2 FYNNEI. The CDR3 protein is CASSHNRDVSIYGYTF. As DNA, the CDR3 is TGTGCCAGCAGTCACAATCGGGACGTATCAATCTATGGCTACACCTTC.

CDR3 protein: CASSQDGLAGENEQFF. The DNA for the CDR3 is TGCGCCAGCAGCCAAGATGGACTAGCGGGGGAGAATGAGCAGTTCTTC. J is TRBJ2-1 and V is TRBV4-3; 13 bases map to TRBD2. The CDR3 spans 16 residues. The V and J ends lost 0 bases and 7 bases, in that order; junction bases with no gene match: 3. Germline values: CDR1 LGHNA, CDR2 YSLEER.

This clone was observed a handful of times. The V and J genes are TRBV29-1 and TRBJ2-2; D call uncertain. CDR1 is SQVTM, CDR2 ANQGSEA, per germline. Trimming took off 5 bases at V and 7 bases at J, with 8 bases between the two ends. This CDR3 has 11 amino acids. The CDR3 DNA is TGCAGCGTTTTAGAGAACGGGGAGCTGTTTTTT. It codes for CSVLENGELFF.

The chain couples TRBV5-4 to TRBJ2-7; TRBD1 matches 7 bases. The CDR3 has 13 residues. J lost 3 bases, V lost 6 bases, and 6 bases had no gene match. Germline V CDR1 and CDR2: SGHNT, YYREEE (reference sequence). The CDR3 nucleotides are TGTGCCAGCAATAGACAGGGAATCTACGAGCAGTACTTC. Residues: CASNRQGIYEQYF.

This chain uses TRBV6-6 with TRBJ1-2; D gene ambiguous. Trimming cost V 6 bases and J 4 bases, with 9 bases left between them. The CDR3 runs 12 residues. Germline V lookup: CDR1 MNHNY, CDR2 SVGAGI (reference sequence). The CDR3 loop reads CASRRDTYGYTF. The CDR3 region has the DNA TGTGCCAGCAGGCGTGACACCTATGGCTACACCTTC.

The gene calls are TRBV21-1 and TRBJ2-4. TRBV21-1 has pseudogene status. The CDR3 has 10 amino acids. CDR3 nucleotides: TGTGCCAGCAGGGACGACATTCAGTACTTC. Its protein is CASRDDIQYF.

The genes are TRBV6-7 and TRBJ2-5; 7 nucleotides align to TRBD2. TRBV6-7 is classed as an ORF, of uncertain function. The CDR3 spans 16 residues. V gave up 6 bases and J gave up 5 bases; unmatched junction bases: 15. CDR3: CASRIVLAGVGETQYF. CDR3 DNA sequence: TGTGCCAGCAGGATCGTTCTCGCGGGGGTTGGGGAGACCCAGTACTTC.

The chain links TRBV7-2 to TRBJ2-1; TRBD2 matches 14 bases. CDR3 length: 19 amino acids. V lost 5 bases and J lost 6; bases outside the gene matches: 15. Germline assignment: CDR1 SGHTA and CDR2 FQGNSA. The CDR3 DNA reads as TGTGCCAGCAGCCAGAGTTGGACTAGCGGGGGGTCAAAGGCCAATGAGCAGTTCTTC. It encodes CASSQSWTSGGSKANEQFF.

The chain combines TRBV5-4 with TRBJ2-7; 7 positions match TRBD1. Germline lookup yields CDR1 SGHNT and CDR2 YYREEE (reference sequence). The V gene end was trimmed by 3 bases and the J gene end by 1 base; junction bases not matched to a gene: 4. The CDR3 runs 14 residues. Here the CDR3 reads CASSSRQGSYEQYF. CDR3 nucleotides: TGTGCCAGCAGCTCCCGACAGGGTTCCTACGAGCAGTACTTC.

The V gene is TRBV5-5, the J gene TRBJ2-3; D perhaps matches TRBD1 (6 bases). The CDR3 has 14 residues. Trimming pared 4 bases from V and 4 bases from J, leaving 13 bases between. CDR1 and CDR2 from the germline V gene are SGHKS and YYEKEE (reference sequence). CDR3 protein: CASSTQGTADTQYF. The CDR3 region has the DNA TGTGCCAGCAGCACACAGGGTACCGCAGATACGCAGTATTTT.

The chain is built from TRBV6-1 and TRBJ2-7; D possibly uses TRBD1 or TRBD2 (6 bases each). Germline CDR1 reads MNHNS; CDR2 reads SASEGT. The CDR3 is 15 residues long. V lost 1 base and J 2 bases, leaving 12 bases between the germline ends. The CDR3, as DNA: TGTGCCAGCAGTGAAGGCGGGGCAGGGGCCTACGAGCAGTACTTC. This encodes CASSEGGAGAYEQYF.

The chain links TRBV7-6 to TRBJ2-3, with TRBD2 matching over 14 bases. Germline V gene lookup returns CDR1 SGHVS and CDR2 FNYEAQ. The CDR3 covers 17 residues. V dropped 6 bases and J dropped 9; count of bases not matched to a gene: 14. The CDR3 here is CASSFRLAGGQGETQYF. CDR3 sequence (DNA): TGTGCCAGCAGTTTCAGACTAGCGGGGGGGCAAGGTGAAACGCAGTATTTT. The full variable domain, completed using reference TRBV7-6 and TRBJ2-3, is GAGVSQSPRYKVTKRGQDVALRCDPISGHVSLYWYRQALGQGPEFLTYFNYEAQQDKSGLPNDRFSAERPEGSISTLTIQRTEQRDSAMYRCASSFRLAGGQGETQYFGPGTRLTVL.

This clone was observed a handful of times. The CDR3 protein is CASRRQDAKAFF. The CDR3 DNA reads TGTGCCAGCAGACGACAGGACGCGAAGGCTTTCTTT. This rearrangement joins TRBV5-6 to TRBJ1-1; possibly TRBD1 for D (6 bases). V gave up 5 bases and J gave up 11 bases, with 16 bases separating them. Germline assignment: CDR1 SGHDT and CDR2 YYEEEE. The CDR3 loop spans 12 amino acids. The variable domain in full, with the rest retrieved from reference TRBV5-6 and TRBJ1-1, is DAGVTQSPTHLIKTRGQQVTLRCSPKSGHDTVSWYQQALGQGPQFIFQYYEEEERQRGNFPDRFSGHQFPNYSSELNVNALLLGDSALYLCASRRQDAKAFFGQGTRLTVV.

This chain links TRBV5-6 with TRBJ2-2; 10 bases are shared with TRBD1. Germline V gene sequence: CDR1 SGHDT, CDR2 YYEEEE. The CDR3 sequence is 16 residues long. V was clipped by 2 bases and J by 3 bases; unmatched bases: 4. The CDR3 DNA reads TGTGCCAGCAGCTTAAGACAGGGGGCGGACACCGGGGAGCTGTTTTTT. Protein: CASSLRQGADTGELFF.

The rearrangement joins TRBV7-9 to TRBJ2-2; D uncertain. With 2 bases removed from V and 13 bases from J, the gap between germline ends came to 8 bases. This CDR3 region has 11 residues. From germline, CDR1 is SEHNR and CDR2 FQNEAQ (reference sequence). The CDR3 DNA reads TGTGCCAGCAGCTTACCCCTTGGGCTGTTTTTT. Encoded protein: CASSLPLGLFF.